Shown below are 20 T cell receptor beta chains from a single sample sequenced in a study of blood T cell repertoires in COVID-19. Sequencing was performed with immunoSEQ multiplex PCR; in TCRdb, only in-frame clones are kept and a portion is missing. Here the sample spans 180,000 or so clones, more than 75% being singletons. Material: peripheral blood. The source of these receptors is a woman of 80 years or more with acute or convalescent COVID-19.

The gene calls are TRBV9 and TRBJ2-7; 10 positions match TRBD1. The CDR3 has 14 amino acids. CDR1 is SGDLS, CDR2 YYNGEE, per germline. V gave up 0 bases and J gave up 4 bases; unmatched junction bases: 1. CDR3 region: CASSVGDRGYEQYF. The DNA for the CDR3 is TGTGCCAGCAGCGTAGGGGACAGGGGTTACGAGCAGTACTTC.

This clone showed up just a few times. The rearrangement uses TRBV24-1 and TRBJ2-1; 11 bases map to TRBD2. Germline V CDR1 and CDR2: KGHDR, SFDVKD. V dropped 10 bases and J dropped 7; count of bases not matched to a gene: 11. The CDR3 extends over 15 amino acids. The CDR3 DNA sequence: TGTGCCACTCAGGATAGCGGGAGGGTAGAGAATGAGCAGTTCTTC. The encoded protein is CATQDSGRVENEQFF.

This chain joins TRBV6-4 and TRBJ2-3; 12 bases line up with TRBD1. Germline V lookup: CDR1 MRHNA, CDR2 SNTAGT. The CDR3 is 17 residues long. The V segment lost 7 bases and the J segment 1 base; nucleotides outside the gene matches: 9. CDR3 amino acids: CASNPGQGARGTDTQYF. For the CDR3, the DNA is TGTGCCAGCAACCCGGGACAGGGGGCAAGGGGCACAGATACGCAGTATTTT.

DNA of the CDR3: TGTGCCACCAGTGCTCTAGGGGCCGAGACAGATACGCAGTATTTT. It yields the protein CATSALGAETDTQYF. The chain recombines TRBV24-1 with TRBJ2-3; TRBD1 is a possible D gene (5 bases). Trimming removed 5 bases at V and 3 bases at J, with 14 bases between. Germline-derived CDR1 and CDR2 are KGHDR and SFDVKD. The CDR3 has 15 amino acids.

The sample holds one count of this clone. This sequence joins TRBV10-3 and TRBJ2-3; D perhaps matches TRBD2 (6 bases). The CDR3 runs 15 residues. V lost 11 bases and J lost 5, with 23 bases in between. Germline V gene lookup returns CDR1 ENHRY and CDR2 SYGVKD. The CDR3 DNA is TGTGCCTTCGACCCGACTAGTGAGCCCGAAGATACGCAGTATTTT. Translation: CAFDPTSEPEDTQYF.

The chain uses TRBV9 and TRBJ2-7; TRBD2 agrees at 7 bases. Trimming cost V 4 bases and J 5 bases; bases outside gene matches: 12. This CDR3 region has 15 residues. Germline-derived CDR1 and CDR2 are SGDLS and YYNGEE. CDR3 in amino acids: CASSQTTGTIDEQYF. CDR3 nucleotide sequence: TGTGCCAGCAGCCAAACCACCGGGACTATCGACGAGCAGTACTTC.

The V and J genes are TRBV19 and TRBJ2-2; the D gene is possibly TRBD1 (6 bases). The CDR3 is made up of 15 amino acids. V shed 10 bases and J shed 1 base, with 16 bases lying between them. Per the germline V gene, CDR1 is LNHDA and CDR2 is SQIVND (reference sequence). The CDR3 DNA reads TGTGCCACTAAAGGGGGTCTACTGAACACCGGGGAGCTGTTTTTT. Its translation: CATKGGLLNTGELFF.

The V call is TRBV18, the J call TRBJ2-2; the match to TRBD1 covers 7 bases. CDR3 length: 16 residues. V lost 6 bases, J lost 6 bases, and 13 bases stayed unmatched. Germline values: CDR1 KGHSH, CDR2 LQKENI. The chain's CDR3 is CASSRQQGSSAGELFF. CDR3 coding DNA: TGTGCCAGCTCTCGCCAACAGGGGAGCAGCGCCGGGGAGCTGTTTTTT.

This sequence joins TRBV24-1 and TRBJ2-1; possibly TRBD1 for D (6 bases). The ends were cut back, 4 bases at V and 6 bases at J, with 15 bases in the middle. Germline CDR1 reads KGHDR; CDR2 reads SFDVKD. The CDR3 runs to 15 residues. The CDR3 DNA is TGTGCCACCAGTGAAATGGGGGCTCTGAGCAATGAGCAGTTCTTC. As protein: CATSEMGALSNEQFF.

The chain recombines TRBV7-9 with TRBJ1-4, with 7 bases identical to TRBD1. The germline V gene encodes CDR1 SEHNR and CDR2 FQNEAQ (reference sequence). With 6 bases clipped from V and 4 bases from J, the junction kept 11 bases outside the gene matches. CDR3 length: 16 amino acids. The CDR3: CASSPGQEAINEKLFF. Here the CDR3 DNA reads TGTGCCAGCAGTCCCGGACAGGAGGCGATTAATGAAAAACTGTTTTTT.

This clone occurred many times. The chain joins TRBV18 to TRBJ1-2; TRBD1 might be the D (6 bases). The CDR3 sequence is 14 residues long. V was pared by 5 bases and J by 2 bases, with 12 bases between. Per germline, CDR1 KGHSH and CDR2 LQKENI. In DNA form, the CDR3 reads TGTGCCAGCTCAACCGGGACACAGAACTATGGCTACACCTTC. This encodes CASSTGTQNYGYTF.

This rearrangement joins TRBV6-6 to TRBJ1-1; D gene unclear. Looked up from germline, CDR1 is MNHNY and CDR2 is SVGAGI (reference sequence). The ends were cut back, 2 bases at V and 0 bases at J, with 7 bases in the middle. This CDR3 contains 14 residues. This chain's CDR3 is CASSYRGVNTEAFF. For the CDR3, the DNA is TGTGCCAGCAGTTACCGGGGTGTGAACACTGAAGCTTTCTTT.

The CDR3 DNA sequence: TGTGCCAGCACACTAGCGGGAGCCGAGTACGAGCAGTACTTC. As protein: CASTLAGAEYEQYF. V and J are TRBV7-9 and TRBJ2-7; 11 bases are shared with TRBD2. Per the germline V gene, CDR1 is SEHNR and CDR2 is FQNEAQ (reference sequence). The junction had 6 bases not matched to a gene; V was cut back by 7 bases and J by 4 bases. The CDR3 runs to 14 residues.

CDR3 bases: TGCGCCAGCACCCCTTGGTCGAGTGCAACTAATGAAAAACTGTTTTTT. This encodes CASTPWSSATNEKLFF. The rearrangement links TRBV5-1 to TRBJ1-4, with D hard to call. The CDR3 consists of 16 residues. Germline V gene lookup returns CDR1 SGHRS and CDR2 YFSETQ. V lost 6 bases and J lost 0, with 15 bases in between.

The chain recombines TRBV11-2 with TRBJ2-3; D gene uncertain. Germline V lookup: CDR1 SGHAT, CDR2 FQNNGV. The CDR3 is 13 residues long. V lost 5 bases and J 0 bases, leaving 6 bases between the germline ends. CDR3 bases: TGTGCCAGCAGCCCAACTAGCACAGATACGCAGTATTTT. Amino acid sequence: CASSPTSTDTQYF. Full variable domain (missing parts from reference TRBV11-2 and TRBJ2-3): EAGVAQSPRYKIIEKRQSVAFWCNPISGHATLYWYQQILGQGPKLLIQFQNNGVVDDSQLPKDRFSAERLKGVDSTLKIQPAKLEDSAVYLCASSPTSTDTQYFGPGTRLTVL.

The chain joins TRBV11-3 to TRBJ2-3; D may be TRBD1 (6 bases). V shed 5 bases and J shed 3 bases, with 18 bases lying between them. This CDR3 spans 16 amino acids. Germline V CDR1 and CDR2: SGHNT, YENEEA. The chain's CDR3 is CASSPVVAGVTDTQYF. The CDR3 coding sequence is TGTGCCAGCAGCCCAGTGGTGGCAGGGGTGACAGATACGCAGTATTTT.

The chain links TRBV11-2 to TRBJ2-7; TRBD2 matches at 7 bases. This CDR3 has 16 residues. V lost 2 bases to trimming and J lost 3 bases; unmatched junction nucleotides: 10. Germline CDR1 SGHAT, CDR2 FQNNGV. In DNA form, the CDR3 reads TGTGCCAGCAGCTTAAGTTCCCTAGCGGAGAACTACGAGCAGTACTTC. Translation: CASSLSSLAENYEQYF.

This chain connects TRBV10-3 to TRBJ1-5; 9 bases fit TRBD1. This CDR3 comprises 16 residues. Germline V gene sequence: CDR1 ENHRY, CDR2 SYGVKD. The V and J ends lost 2 bases and 5 bases, in that order; junction bases with no gene match: 7. The CDR3 reads CAISEKPGQGHQPQHF. The DNA for the CDR3 is TGTGCCATCAGTGAGAAACCGGGACAGGGCCATCAGCCCCAGCATTTT.

The CDR3 protein is CASSRLAGPYEQYF. The CDR3 DNA is TGTGCCAGCAGCCGACTAGCGGGACCCTACGAGCAGTACTTC. The chain couples TRBV6-6 to TRBJ2-7, with 11 bases identical to TRBD2. The CDR3 consists of 14 residues. V shed 6 bases and J 2 bases; nucleotides not matched to a gene: 3. Germline assignment: CDR1 MNHNY and CDR2 SVGAGI (reference sequence).

This clone showed up just once. The chain couples TRBV18 to TRBJ2-7; possibly TRBD1 for D (6 bases). The CDR3 length is 13 residues. Trimming stripped 1 base from V and 3 bases from J, with 7 bases between. Germline V CDR1 and CDR2: KGHSH, LQKENI. CDR3 sequence reads: CASSPRQDYEQYF. The CDR3 DNA reads as TGTGCCAGCTCACCACGACAGGACTACGAGCAGTACTTC.